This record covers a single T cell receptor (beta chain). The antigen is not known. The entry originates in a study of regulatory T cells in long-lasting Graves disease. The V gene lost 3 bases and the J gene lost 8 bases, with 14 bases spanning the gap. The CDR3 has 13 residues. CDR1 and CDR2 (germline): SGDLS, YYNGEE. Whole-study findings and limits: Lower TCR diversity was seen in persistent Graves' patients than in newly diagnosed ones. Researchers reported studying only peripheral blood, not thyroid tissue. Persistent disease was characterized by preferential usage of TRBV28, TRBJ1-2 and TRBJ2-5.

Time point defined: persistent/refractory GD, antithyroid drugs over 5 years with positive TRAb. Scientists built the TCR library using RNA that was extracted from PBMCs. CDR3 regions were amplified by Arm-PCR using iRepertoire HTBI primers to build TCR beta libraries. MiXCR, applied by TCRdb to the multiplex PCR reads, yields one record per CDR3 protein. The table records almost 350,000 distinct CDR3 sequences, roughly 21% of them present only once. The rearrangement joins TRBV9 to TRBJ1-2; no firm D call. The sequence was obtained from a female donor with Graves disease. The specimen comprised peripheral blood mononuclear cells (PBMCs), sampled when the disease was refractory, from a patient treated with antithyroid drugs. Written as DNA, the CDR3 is TGTGCCAGCAGCGCGACATTTAGGTCCGGCTACACCTTC. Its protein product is CASSATFRSGYTF.